A single T cell receptor (beta chain) is shown here with its context. Its antigen is unidentified. The record originates from a study of identifying expanded T cells in peripheral blood. Notes on the study in general: About 1.3 clones differed between technical replicates, versus approximately 16 and 20 over time.

Only in-frame clones appear in the TCRdb table, and some are missing; sequencing was by immunoSEQ multiplex PCR. The sample consists of about 100,000 clones, approximately 88% of them appearing once. The CDR3 has 15 amino acids. Germline loops: CDR1 SGHRS, CDR2 YFSETQ. After removal of 7 bases from V and 11 bases from J, the junction contained 12 bases not matched to a gene. This receptor was identified in a person between 18 and 70 years old in good health. The rearrangement links TRBV5-1 to TRBJ1-6, with 10 bases that match TRBD1. The sample was blood. CDR3 amino acids: CASGRGQGIETPLHF. The CDR3 DNA is TGCGCCAGCGGCAGGGGACAGGGGATCGAGACACCCCTCCACTTT.